This T cell receptor (beta chain) was recovered during a study of vaccination effects on CD4 cells after COVID-19. Study overall: Researchers reported culturing approximately 1.8 million PBMC in each well, adding 8 to 10 IU/ml IL-2 and around 10 ug/ml peptides.

Regarding this clone: The antigen remains unidentified.

The protocol was immunoSEQ multiplex PCR, while the TCRdb copy is restricted to in-frame clones and leaves out a portion. The sample consists of tens of thousands of clones, around 70% of them appearing once. Study conclusions and caveats: Vaccine- and infection-induced clones showed marked clonal contraction late following vaccination.

CDR3 length: 14 residues. Trimming cost V 4 bases and J 4 bases; bases outside gene matches: 3. Germline lookup yields CDR1 SGHRS and CDR2 YFSETQ. Scientists isolated CD4+ T cells after a roughly 9-day culture period ended. The vaccine given was either BNT162b2 or mRNA-1273, in two doses. A half-volume exchange with IL-2 medium occurred on days 3 and 7. The sequences come from CD4+ T cells from PBMCs cultured without peptide, collected after COVID-19 vaccination. The rearrangement joins TRBV5-1 to TRBJ1-3, with 9 bases matching TRBD1. This receptor was taken from a human donor who received a COVID-19 vaccine. CDR3 coding DNA: TGCGCCAGCAGCACAGGGGGCTCCGGAAACACCATATATTTT. Protein: CASSTGGSGNTIYF.